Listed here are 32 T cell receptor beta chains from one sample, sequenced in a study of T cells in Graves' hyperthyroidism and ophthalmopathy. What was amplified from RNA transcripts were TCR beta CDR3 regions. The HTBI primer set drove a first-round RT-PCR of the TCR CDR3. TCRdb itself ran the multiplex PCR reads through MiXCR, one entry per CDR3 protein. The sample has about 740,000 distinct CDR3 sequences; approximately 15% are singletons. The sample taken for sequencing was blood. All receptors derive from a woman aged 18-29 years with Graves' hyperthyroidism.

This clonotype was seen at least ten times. CDR3 protein: CASGDRGHSPLHF. DNA for the CDR3: TGTGCCAGCGGAGACAGGGGGCACTCACCCCTCCACTTT. The chain recombines TRBV7-2 with TRBJ1-6, with 10 bases matching TRBD1. The CDR3 consists of 13 residues. CDR1 and CDR2 from the germline V gene are SGHTA and FQGNSA. Trimming removed 8 bases from V and 10 bases from J; junction bases left unmatched: 5.

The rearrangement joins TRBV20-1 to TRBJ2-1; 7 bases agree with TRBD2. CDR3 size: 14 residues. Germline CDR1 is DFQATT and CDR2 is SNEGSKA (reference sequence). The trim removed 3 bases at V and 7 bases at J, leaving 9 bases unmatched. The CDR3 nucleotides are TGCAGTGCTAGTCTGGGGGAGGGCTGGAATGAGCAGTTCTTC. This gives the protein CSASLGEGWNEQFF.

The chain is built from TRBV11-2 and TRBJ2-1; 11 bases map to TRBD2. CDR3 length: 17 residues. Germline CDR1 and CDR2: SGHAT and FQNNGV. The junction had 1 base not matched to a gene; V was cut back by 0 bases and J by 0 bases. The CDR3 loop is CASSLEGLADSYNEQFF. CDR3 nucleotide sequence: TGTGCCAGCAGCTTAGAGGGACTAGCGGACTCCTACAATGAGCAGTTCTTC.

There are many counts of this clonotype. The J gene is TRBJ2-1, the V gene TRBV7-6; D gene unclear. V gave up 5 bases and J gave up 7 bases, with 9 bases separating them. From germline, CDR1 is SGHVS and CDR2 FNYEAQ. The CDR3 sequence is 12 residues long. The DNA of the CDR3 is TGTGCCAGCAGCGCTAGTTTGAATGAGCAGTTCTTC. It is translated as CASSASLNEQFF.

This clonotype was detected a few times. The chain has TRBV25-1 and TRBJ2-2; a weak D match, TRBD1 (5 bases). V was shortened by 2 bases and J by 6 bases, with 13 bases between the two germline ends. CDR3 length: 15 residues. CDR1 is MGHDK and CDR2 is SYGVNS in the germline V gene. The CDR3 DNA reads TGTGCCAGCAGTGAACGCTATAGGGGATCCGGGGAGCTGTTTTTT. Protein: CASSERYRGSGELFF.

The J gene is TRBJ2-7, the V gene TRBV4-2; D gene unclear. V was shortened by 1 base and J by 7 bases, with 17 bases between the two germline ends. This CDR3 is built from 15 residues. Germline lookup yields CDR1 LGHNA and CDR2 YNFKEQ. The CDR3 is CASSQGSGSRWEQYF. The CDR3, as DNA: TGTGCCAGCAGCCAAGGTTCGGGTAGCCGATGGGAGCAGTACTTC.

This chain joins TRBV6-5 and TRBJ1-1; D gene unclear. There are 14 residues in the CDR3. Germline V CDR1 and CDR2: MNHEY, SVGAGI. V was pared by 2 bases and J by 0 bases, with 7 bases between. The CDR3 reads CASSYGSLNTEAFF. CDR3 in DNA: TGTGCCAGCAGTTACGGCAGCCTGAACACTGAAGCTTTCTTT.

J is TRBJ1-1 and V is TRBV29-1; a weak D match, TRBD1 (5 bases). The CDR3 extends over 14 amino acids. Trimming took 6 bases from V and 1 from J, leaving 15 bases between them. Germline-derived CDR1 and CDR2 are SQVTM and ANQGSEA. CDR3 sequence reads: CSVALLGGNTEAFF. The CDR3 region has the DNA TGCAGCGTCGCCCTCTTGGGGGGGAACACTGAAGCTTTCTTT.

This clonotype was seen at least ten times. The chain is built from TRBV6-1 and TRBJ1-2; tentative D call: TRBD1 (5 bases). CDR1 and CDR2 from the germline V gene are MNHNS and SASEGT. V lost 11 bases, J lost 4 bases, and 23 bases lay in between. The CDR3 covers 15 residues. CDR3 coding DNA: TGTGCCGGAACCACGCCCGGGGGTGGAAGCTATGGCTACACCTTC. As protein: CAGTTPGGGSYGYTF.

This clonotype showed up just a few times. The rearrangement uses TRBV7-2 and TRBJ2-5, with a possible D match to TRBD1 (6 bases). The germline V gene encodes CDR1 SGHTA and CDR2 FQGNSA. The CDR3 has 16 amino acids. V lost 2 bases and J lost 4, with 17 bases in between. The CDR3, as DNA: TGTGCCAGCAGCTTACACCTAACAGGGTGGGGAGAGACCCAGTACTTC. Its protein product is CASSLHLTGWGETQYF. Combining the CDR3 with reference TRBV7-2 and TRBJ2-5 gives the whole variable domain GAGVSQSPSNKVTEKGKDVELRCDPISGHTALYWYRQSLGQGLEFLIYFQGNSAPDKSGLPSDRFSAERTGGSVSTLTIQRTQQEDSAVYLCASSLHLTGWGETQYFGPGTRLLVL.

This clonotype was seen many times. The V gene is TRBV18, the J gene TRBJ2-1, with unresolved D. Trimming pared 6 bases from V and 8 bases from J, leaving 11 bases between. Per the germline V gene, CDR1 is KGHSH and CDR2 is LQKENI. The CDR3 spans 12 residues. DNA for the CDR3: TGTGCCAGCTCCCCGGTGCTCCATGAGCAGTTCTTC. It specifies CASSPVLHEQFF.

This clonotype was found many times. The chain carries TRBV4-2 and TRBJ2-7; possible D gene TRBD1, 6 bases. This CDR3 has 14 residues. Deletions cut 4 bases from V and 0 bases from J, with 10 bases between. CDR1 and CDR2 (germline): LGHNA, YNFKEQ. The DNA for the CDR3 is TGTGCCAGCAGCCGGACAGCCAGCTCCTACGAGCAGTACTTC. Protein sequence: CASSRTASSYEQYF.

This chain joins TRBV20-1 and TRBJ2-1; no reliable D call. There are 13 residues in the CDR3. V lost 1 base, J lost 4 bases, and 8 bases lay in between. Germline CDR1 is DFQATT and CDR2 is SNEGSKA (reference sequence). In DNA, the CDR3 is TGCAGTGCTAGAGTTTTTAAGTACAATGAGCAGTTCTTC. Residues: CSARVFKYNEQFF.

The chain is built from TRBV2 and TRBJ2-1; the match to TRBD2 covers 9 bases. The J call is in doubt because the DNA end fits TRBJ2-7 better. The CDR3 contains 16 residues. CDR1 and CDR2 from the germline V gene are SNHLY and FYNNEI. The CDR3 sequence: CASSLSAGGLDNEQYF. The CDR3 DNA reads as TGTGCCAGCAGTCTATCAGCGGGAGGTTTGGACAATGAGCAGTACTTC.

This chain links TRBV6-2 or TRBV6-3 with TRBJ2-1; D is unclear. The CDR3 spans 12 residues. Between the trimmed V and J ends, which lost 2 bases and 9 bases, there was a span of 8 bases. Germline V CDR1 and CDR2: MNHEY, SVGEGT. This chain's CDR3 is CASSYGPSEQFF. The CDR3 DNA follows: TGTGCCAGCAGTTACGGCCCAAGTGAGCAGTTCTTC.

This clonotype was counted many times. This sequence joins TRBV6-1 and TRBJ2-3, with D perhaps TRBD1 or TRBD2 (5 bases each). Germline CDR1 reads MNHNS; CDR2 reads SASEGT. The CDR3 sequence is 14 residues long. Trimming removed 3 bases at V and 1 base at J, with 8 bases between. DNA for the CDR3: TGTGCCAGCAGTGATATGGGGGGCACAGATACGCAGTATTTT. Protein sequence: CASSDMGGTDTQYF.

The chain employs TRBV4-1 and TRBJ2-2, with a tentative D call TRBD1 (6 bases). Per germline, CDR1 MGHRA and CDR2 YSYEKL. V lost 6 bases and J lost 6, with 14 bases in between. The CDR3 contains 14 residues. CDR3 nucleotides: TGCGCCAGCAGTCTCGAACAGGGAGCCGGGGAGCTGTTTTTT. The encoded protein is CASSLEQGAGELFF.

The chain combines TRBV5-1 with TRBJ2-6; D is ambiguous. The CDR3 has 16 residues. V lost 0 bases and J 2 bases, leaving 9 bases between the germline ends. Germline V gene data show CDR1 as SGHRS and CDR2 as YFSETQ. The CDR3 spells CASSLVVTAGANVLTF. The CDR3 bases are TGCGCCAGCAGCTTGGTTGTTACAGCTGGGGCCAACGTCCTGACTTTC. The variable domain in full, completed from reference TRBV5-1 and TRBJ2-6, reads KAGVTQTPRYLIKTRGQQVTLSCSPISGHRSVSWYQQTPGQGLQFLFEYFSETQRNKGNFPGRFSGRQFSNSRSEMNVSTLELGDSALYLCASSLVVTAGANVLTFGAGSRLTVL.

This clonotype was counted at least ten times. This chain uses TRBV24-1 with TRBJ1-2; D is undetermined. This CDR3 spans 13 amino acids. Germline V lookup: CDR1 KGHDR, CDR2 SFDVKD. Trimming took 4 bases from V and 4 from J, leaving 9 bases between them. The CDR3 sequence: CATSDSTIYGYTF. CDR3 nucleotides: TGTGCCACCAGTGACAGCACGATCTATGGCTACACCTTC.

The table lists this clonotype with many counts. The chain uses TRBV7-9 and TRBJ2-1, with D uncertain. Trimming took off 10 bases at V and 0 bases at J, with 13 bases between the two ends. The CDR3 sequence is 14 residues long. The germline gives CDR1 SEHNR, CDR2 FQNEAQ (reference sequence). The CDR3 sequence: CAIPGRSSYNEQFF. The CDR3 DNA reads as TGTGCCATCCCCGGGCGGAGCTCCTACAATGAGCAGTTCTTC.

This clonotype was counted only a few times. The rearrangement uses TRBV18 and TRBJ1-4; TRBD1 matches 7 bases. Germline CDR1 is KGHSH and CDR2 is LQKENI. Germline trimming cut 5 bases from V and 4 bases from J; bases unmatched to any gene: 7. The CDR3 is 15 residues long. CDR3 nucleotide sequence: TGTGCCAGCTCAGTCCGGGGGACAGTTAATGAAAAACTGTTTTTT. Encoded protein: CASSVRGTVNEKLFF.

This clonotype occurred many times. CDR3 region: CASTPGRLNGYTF. Here the CDR3 DNA reads TGTGCCAGCACCCCGGGACGGTTGAATGGCTACACCTTC. The chain uses TRBV12-3 or TRBV12-4 and TRBJ1-2, with a weak D call TRBD1 (5 bases). V dropped 7 bases and J dropped 6 bases, with 15 bases sitting between them. This CDR3 has 13 residues.

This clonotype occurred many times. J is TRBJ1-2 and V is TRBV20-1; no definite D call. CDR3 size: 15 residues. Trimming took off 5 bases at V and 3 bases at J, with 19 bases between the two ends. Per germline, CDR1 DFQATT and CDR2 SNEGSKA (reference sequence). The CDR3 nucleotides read TGCAGTGCTCCCCCCCGAGGGAGAACCTACTATGGCTACACCTTC. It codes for CSAPPRGRTYYGYTF.

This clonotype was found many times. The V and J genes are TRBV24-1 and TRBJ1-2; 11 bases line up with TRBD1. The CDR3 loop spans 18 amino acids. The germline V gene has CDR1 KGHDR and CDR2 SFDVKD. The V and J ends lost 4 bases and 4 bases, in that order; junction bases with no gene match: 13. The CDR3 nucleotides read TGTGCCACCAGTGACACCTCGGACAGGGGGCTCCCTACCTATGGCTACACCTTC. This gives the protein CATSDTSDRGLPTYGYTF.

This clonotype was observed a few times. The CDR3 sequence is CASSGDITHEQYF. The CDR3 DNA follows: TGTGCCAGCAGCGGTGACATAACCCACGAGCAGTACTTC. This chain links TRBV11-3 with TRBJ2-7, with D hard to call. Germline V gene lookup returns CDR1 SGHNT and CDR2 YENEEA. The V gene lost 5 bases and the J gene lost 5 bases, with 13 bases spanning the gap. This CDR3 has 13 residues.

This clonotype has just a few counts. The CDR3 DNA reads TGTGCCAGCAGCTTAAAATATTCGGCAGCCCTGGGGGAAGCTTTCTTT. Its translation is CASSLKYSAALGEAFF. The V call is TRBV7-9, the J call TRBJ1-1, with no clear D. In germline, CDR1 is SEHNR, CDR2 FQNEAQ (reference sequence). This CDR3 is built from 16 residues. V was trimmed by 2 bases and J by 8 bases, leaving 21 bases between them.

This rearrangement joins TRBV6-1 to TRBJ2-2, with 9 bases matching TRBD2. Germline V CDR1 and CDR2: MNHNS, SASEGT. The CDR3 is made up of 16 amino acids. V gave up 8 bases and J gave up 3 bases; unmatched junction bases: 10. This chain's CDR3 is CASRPIAGVDTGELFF. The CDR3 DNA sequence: TGTGCCAGCCGACCTATAGCGGGAGTCGACACCGGGGAGCTGTTTTTT.

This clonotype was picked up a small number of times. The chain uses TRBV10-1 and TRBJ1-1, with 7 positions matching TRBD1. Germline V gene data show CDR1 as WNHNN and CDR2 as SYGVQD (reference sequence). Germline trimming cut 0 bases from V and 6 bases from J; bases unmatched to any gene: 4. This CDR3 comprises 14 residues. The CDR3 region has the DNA TGCGCCAGCAGTGAGTCAGGGGGCATACCTGAAGCTTTCTTT. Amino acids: CASSESGGIPEAFF.

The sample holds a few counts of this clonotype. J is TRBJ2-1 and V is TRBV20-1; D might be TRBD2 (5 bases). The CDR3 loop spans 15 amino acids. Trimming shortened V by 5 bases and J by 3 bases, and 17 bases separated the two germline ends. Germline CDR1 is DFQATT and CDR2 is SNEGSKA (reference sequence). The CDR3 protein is CSAPTVGGFYNEQFF. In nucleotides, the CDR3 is TGCAGTGCTCCCACGGTGGGCGGGTTCTACAATGAGCAGTTCTTC.

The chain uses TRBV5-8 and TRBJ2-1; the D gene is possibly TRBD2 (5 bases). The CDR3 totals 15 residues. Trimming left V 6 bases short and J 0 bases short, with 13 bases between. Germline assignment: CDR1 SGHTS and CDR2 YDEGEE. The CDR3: CASKPPGSSYNEQFF. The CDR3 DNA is TGTGCCAGCAAACCCCCGGGGAGCTCCTACAATGAGCAGTTCTTC.

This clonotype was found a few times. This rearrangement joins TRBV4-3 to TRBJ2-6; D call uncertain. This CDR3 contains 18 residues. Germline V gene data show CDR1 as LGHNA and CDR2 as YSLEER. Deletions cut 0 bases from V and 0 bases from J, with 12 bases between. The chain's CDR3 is CASSQEGYGNSGANVLTF. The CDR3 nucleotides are TGCGCCAGCAGCCAAGAAGGTTACGGAAACTCTGGGGCCAACGTCCTGACTTTC.

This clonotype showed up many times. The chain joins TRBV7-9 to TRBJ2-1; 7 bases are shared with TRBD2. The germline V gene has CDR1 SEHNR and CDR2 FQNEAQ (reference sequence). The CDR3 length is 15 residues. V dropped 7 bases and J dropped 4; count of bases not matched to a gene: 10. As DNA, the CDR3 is TGTGCCAGCAACATAGAGCGGGGAGGGTACAATGAGCAGTTCTTC. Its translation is CASNIERGGYNEQFF.